The T cell receptor beta chain described here comes from a study of Graves' ophthalmopathy and Graves' hyperthyroidism. The V and J ends lost 3 bases and 5 bases, in that order; junction bases with no gene match: 8. Germline V gene sequence: CDR1 MNHEY, CDR2 SMNVEV (reference sequence). The CDR3 totals 15 residues. TCR beta CDR3 amplification used RNA transcripts. The first round was an RT-PCR with HTBI primers, and the second round was a multiplex PCR. TCRdb analysed the multiplex PCR reads with MiXCR anew, one entry per CDR3 protein. The profile covers some 380,000 distinct CDR3 sequences, with about 16% appearing a single time and approximately 7% taken by the ten largest. By definition, stable hyperthyroidism involved no ophthalmopathy within 18 months of follow-up. Only one count was recorded for this clonotype.

Sequencing was performed on peripheral blood. The sequence derives from a woman younger than 35 with stable Graves' hyperthyroidism. The chain links TRBV27 to TRBJ2-7, with 9 bases aligning to TRBD1. The CDR3: CASSLAGQGFHEQYF. In DNA form, the CDR3 reads TGTGCCAGCAGTTTGGCGGGACAGGGATTTCACGAGCAGTACTTC.